Following are 17 T cell receptor beta chains from one sample sequenced in a study of T cells in Graves' hyperthyroidism and ophthalmopathy. Researchers took RNA transcripts and amplified the TCR beta CDR3 regions from them. The HTBI primer set was used in a first-round RT-PCR of the TCR CDR3. TCRdb re-derived calls from the multiplex PCR reads in MiXCR, one entry per CDR3 protein. Of 250,000 to 350,000 distinct CDR3 sequences listed, over 15% were seen once; the top ten hold around 34%. Input material: blood. These receptors originate from a man between 25 and 39 years old with Graves' hyperthyroidism.

This clonotype was detected ten times or more. This sequence joins TRBV11-1 and TRBJ2-7, with 8 bases lining up with TRBD2. In germline, CDR1 is SGHAT, CDR2 FQDESV (reference sequence). There are 14 residues in the CDR3. The DNA for the CDR3 is TGTACCACAAAACCACTAGCGGTTTCCTACGAGCAGTACTTC. It specifies CTTKPLAVSYEQYF.

In the case of this clonotype: A read error is possible here, since a much larger clone lies one base away. The CDR3 nucleotides are TGCAGTGCTAGAGAGGGGACAGGATCCCACGAGCAGTACTTC. Its translation is CSAREGTGSHEQYF. This chain uses TRBV20-1 with TRBJ2-7; 8 nucleotides line up with TRBD1. The germline gives CDR1 DFQATT, CDR2 SNEGSKA (reference sequence). V lost 0 bases, J lost 5 bases, and 6 bases stayed unmatched. This CDR3 has 14 amino acids.

This clonotype was observed many times. The rearrangement uses TRBV11-2 and TRBJ2-1, with D unresolved. Trimming left V 8 bases short and J 0 bases short, with 14 bases between. The germline gives CDR1 SGHAT, CDR2 FQNNGV. This CDR3 has 15 amino acids. The CDR3 bases are TGTGCCAGCCGCCCTTCGCGGAGCTCCTACAATGAGCAGTTCTTC. Translated, it gives CASRPSRSSYNEQFF.

This clonotype showed up many times. The CDR3 DNA reads TGCAGTGCTAGGTCCGGGACTACGAACAATGAGCAGTTCTTC. It translates to CSARSGTTNNEQFF. This chain links TRBV20-1 with TRBJ2-1; 7 bases agree with TRBD2. CDR1 DFQATT and CDR2 SNEGSKA come from the germline V gene (reference sequence). This CDR3 is built from 14 residues. V lost 3 bases to trimming and J lost 5 bases; unmatched junction nucleotides: 7.

This clonotype appeared a few times. V gene TRBV7-9 combines with J gene TRBJ2-5, with no clear D. The V and J ends lost 7 bases and 7 bases respectively, with 16 bases between them. This CDR3 contains 13 residues. The germline V gene has CDR1 SEHNR and CDR2 FQNEAQ (reference sequence). The CDR3 region is CASTSGGERTQYF. DNA of the CDR3: TGTGCCAGCACCTCCGGTGGCGAGAGGACCCAGTACTTC.

This clonotype occurred many times. This chain connects TRBV12-3 or TRBV12-4 to TRBJ2-7, with 9 bases that match TRBD1. This CDR3 comprises 15 residues. Germline trimming cut 5 bases from V and 7 bases from J; bases unmatched to any gene: 12. The CDR3 reads CASSGPDRGSGEQYF. CDR3 coding DNA: TGTGCCAGCAGTGGCCCGGACAGGGGTTCGGGGGAGCAGTACTTC.

The genes are TRBV3-1 and TRBJ2-6, with 8 bases aligning to TRBD1. The junction had 7 bases not matched to a gene; V was cut back by 6 bases and J by 0 bases. This CDR3 region has 17 residues. CDR1 LGHDT and CDR2 YNNKEL come from the germline V gene (reference sequence). The DNA for the CDR3 is TGTGCCAGCAGAAGGGGACAGGTGCTCTCTGGGGCCAACGTCCTGACTTTC. Translation: CASRRGQVLSGANVLTF.

This clonotype has only a few counts. The chain joins TRBV18 to TRBJ1-6, with D possibly matching TRBD1 (5 bases). The V end was cut by 4 bases, the J end by 7 bases, with 14 bases between. CDR1 and CDR2 from the germline V gene are KGHSH and LQKENI. This CDR3 is 15 amino acids long. DNA of the CDR3: TGTGCCAGCTCACAGGAGGGCAGGGCCAATTCACCCCTCCACTTT. Encoded protein: CASSQEGRANSPLHF.

This clonotype was detected ten times or more. J is TRBJ1-5 and V is TRBV5-1; D is uncertain. Germline V gene sequence: CDR1 SGHRS, CDR2 YFSETQ. CDR3 length: 13 amino acids. Trimming stripped 1 base from V and 4 bases from J, with 6 bases between. The CDR3 here is CASSLYTNQPQHF. CDR3 bases: TGCGCCAGCAGCTTGTACACGAATCAGCCCCAGCATTTT.

The chain employs TRBV30 and TRBJ2-3; 7 bases fit TRBD1. The V gene's germline CDR1 is GTSNPN and CDR2 SVGIG (reference sequence). With 2 bases clipped from V and 1 base from J, the junction kept 3 bases outside the gene matches. This CDR3 comprises 14 residues. The CDR3 coding sequence is TGTGCCTGGAGTCTAGGACAGGGCACAGATACGCAGTATTTT. Encoded protein: CAWSLGQGTDTQYF.

The gene calls are TRBV29-1 and TRBJ2-7; a possible D gene is TRBD2 (5 bases). Germline V gene lookup returns CDR1 SQVTM and CDR2 ANQGSEA. This CDR3 is built from 14 residues. Trimming took 4 bases from V and 2 from J, leaving 15 bases between them. CDR3 sequence reads: CSVAGIHSPYEQYF. The CDR3, as DNA: TGCAGCGTTGCCGGGATCCACTCCCCCTACGAGCAGTACTTC.

At least ten counts were recorded for this clonotype. V usage is TRBV5-1 and J usage is TRBJ2-7; the D is unclear. The CDR3 sequence is 11 residues long. Trimming removed 4 bases from V and 0 bases from J, with 2 bases in between. CDR1 is SGHRS and CDR2 is YFSETQ in the germline V gene. The CDR3 nucleotides read TGCGCCAGCAGCAACTCCTACGAGCAGTACTTC. This translates into CASSNSYEQYF.

The genes are TRBV30 and TRBJ1-1, with TRBD1 matching 7 bases. Trimming took 4 bases from V and 0 from J; bases not matched to a gene: 8. This CDR3 is 15 amino acids long. CDR1 GTSNPN and CDR2 SVGIG come from the germline V gene (reference sequence). The CDR3 loop reads CAWNRGTDMNTEAFF. The CDR3 DNA sequence: TGTGCCTGGAACAGGGGAACGGACATGAACACTGAAGCTTTCTTT.

This clonotype was counted at least ten times. This chain uses TRBV18 with TRBJ2-3, with TRBD2 matching over 12 bases. The germline V gene has CDR1 KGHSH and CDR2 LQKENI. V lost 3 bases, J lost 0 bases, and 4 bases stayed unmatched. This CDR3 has 17 residues. The chain's CDR3 is CASSPPGTSGSTDTQYF. The CDR3, as DNA: TGTGCCAGCTCACCCCCTGGGACTAGCGGGAGCACAGATACGCAGTATTTT.

This clonotype has a count of ten or more. The chain employs TRBV28 and TRBJ2-1; 9 bases map to TRBD1. J lost 4 bases, V lost 4 bases, and 8 bases had no gene match. Germline CDR1 and CDR2: MDHEN and SYDVKM. This CDR3 spans 16 amino acids. For the CDR3, the DNA is TGTGCCAGCAGTTCCCCCGGGACAGGGTTGTACAATGAGCAGTTCTTC. This gives the protein CASSSPGTGLYNEQFF.

This clonotype showed up many times. The chain is built from TRBV6-1 and TRBJ1-1; D uncertain. The CDR3 is made up of 14 amino acids. V dropped 7 bases and J dropped 1 base, with 13 bases sitting between them. CDR1 is MNHNS, CDR2 SASEGT, per germline. Here the CDR3 DNA reads TGTGCCAGCAAAGACCAAACGGAGAACACTGAAGCTTTCTTT. Encoded protein: CASKDQTENTEAFF.

The gene calls are TRBV7-3 and TRBJ2-1; D possibly corresponds to TRBD2 (6 bases). Between the trimmed V and J ends, which lost 5 bases and 5 bases, there was a span of 10 bases. The CDR3 has 13 amino acids. Germline CDR1 and CDR2: SGHTA and FQGTGA. CDR3 DNA: TGTGCCAGCAGCCTAGCGCCGAACAATGAGCAGTTCTTC. This sequence encodes CASSLAPNNEQFF.